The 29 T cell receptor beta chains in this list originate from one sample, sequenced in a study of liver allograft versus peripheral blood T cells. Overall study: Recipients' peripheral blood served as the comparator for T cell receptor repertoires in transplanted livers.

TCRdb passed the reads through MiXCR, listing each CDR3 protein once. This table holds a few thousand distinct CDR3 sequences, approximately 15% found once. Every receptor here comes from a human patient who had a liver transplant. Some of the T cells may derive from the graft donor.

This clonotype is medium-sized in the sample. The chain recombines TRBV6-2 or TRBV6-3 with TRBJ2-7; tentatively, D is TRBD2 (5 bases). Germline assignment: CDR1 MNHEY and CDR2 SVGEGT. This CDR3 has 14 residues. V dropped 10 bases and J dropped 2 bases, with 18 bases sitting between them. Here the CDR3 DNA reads TGTGCCACCGTGAGCGGCCTTATCACCTACGAGCAGTACTTC. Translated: CATVSGLITYEQYF.

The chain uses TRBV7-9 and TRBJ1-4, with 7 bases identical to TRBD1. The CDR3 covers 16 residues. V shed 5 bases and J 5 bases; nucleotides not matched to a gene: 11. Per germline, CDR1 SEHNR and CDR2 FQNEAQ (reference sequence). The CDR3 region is CASSGRRGQGNEKLFF. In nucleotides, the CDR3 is TGTGCCAGCAGCGGACGGAGGGGGCAGGGGAATGAAAAACTGTTTTTT.

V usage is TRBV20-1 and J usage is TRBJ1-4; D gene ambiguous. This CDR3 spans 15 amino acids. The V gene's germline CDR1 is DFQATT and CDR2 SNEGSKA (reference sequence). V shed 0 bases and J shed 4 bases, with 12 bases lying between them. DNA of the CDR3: TGCAGTGCTAGAGATAGCTTGGGATTTAATGAAAAACTGTTTTTT. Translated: CSARDSLGFNEKLFF.

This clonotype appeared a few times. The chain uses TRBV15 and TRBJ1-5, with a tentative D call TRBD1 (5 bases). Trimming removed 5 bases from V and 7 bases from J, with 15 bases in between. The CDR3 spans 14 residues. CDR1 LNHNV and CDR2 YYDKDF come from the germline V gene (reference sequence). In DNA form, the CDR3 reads TGTGCCACCAGCCCCCAGGGTTTTGGGCAGCCCCAGCATTTT. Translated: CATSPQGFGQPQHF.

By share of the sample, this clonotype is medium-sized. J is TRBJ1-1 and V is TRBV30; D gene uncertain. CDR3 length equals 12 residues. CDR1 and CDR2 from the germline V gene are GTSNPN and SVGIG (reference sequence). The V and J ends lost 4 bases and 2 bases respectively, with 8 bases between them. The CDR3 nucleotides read TGTGCCTGGACTCAGCAAAACACTGAAGCTTTCTTT. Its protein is CAWTQQNTEAFF.

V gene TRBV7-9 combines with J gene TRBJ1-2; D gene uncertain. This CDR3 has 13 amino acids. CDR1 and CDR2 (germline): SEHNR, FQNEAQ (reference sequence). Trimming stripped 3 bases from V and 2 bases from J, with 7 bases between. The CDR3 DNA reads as TGTGCCAGCAGCTTCGACTCAAACTATGGCTACACCTTC. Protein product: CASSFDSNYGYTF.

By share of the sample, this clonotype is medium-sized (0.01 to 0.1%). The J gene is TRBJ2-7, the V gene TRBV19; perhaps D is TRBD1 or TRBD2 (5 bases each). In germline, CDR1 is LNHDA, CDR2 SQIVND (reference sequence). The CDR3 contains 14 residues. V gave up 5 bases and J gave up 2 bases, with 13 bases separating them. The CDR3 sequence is CASSRDRGTYEQYF. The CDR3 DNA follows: TGTGCCAGTAGTCGGGACCGAGGGACCTACGAGCAGTACTTC.

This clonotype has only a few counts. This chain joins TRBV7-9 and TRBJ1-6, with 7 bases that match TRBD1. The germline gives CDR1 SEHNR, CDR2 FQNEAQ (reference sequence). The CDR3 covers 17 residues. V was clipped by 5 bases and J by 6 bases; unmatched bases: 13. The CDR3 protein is CASSTTLEGAGNSPLHF. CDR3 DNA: TGTGCCAGCAGCACAACCCTCGAGGGGGCAGGTAATTCACCCCTCCACTTT.

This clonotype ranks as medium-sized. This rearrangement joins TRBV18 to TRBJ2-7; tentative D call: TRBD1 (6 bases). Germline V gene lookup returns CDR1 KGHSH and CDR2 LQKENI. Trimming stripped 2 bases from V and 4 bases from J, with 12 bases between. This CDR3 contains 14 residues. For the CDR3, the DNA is TGTGCCAGCTCACCAAGGCAGGGGAAGTACGAGCAGTACTTC. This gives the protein CASSPRQGKYEQYF.

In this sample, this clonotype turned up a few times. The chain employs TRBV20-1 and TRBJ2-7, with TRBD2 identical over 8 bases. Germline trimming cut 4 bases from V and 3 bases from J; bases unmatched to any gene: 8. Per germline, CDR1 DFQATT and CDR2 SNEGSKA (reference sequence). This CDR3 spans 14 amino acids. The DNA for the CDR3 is TGCAGTGCTACCGGGGGGGGAGGGGACTACGAGCAGTACTTC. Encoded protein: CSATGGGGDYEQYF.

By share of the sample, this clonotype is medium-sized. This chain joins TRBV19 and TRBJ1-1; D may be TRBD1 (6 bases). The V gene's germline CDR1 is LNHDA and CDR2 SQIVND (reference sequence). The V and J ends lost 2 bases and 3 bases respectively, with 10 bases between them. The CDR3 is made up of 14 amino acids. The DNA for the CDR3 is TGTGCCAGTAGTATACAGGGGATTGACACTGAAGCTTTCTTT. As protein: CASSIQGIDTEAFF.

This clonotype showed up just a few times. The CDR3 protein is CSASGQFLNTEAFF. The CDR3 DNA is TGCAGTGCTAGCGGACAGTTTTTGAACACTGAAGCTTTCTTT. V and J are TRBV20-1 and TRBJ1-1; D perhaps matches TRBD1 (6 bases). V lost 3 bases, J lost 0 bases, and 11 bases lay in between. The CDR3 consists of 14 residues. Germline lookup yields CDR1 DFQATT and CDR2 SNEGSKA (reference sequence).

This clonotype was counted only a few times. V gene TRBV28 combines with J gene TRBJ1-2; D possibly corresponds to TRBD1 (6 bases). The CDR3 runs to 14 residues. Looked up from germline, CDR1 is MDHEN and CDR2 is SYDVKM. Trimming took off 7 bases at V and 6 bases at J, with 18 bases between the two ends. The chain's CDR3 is CASIVVGRQDGYTF. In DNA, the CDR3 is TGTGCCAGCATCGTTGTGGGTAGACAGGATGGCTACACCTTC.

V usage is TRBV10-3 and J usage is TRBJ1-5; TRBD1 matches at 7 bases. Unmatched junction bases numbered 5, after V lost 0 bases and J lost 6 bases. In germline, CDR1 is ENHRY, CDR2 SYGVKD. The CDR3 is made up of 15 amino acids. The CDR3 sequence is CAISESVAGGQPQHF. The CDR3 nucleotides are TGTGCCATCAGTGAGTCGGTGGCAGGGGGTCAGCCCCAGCATTTT.

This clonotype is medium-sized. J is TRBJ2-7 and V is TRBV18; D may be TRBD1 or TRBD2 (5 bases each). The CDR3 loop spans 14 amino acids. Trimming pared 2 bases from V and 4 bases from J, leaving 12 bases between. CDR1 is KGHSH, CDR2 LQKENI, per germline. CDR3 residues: CASSPNRDGYEQYF. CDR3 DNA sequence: TGTGCCAGCTCACCAAACCGGGACGGATACGAGCAGTACTTC.

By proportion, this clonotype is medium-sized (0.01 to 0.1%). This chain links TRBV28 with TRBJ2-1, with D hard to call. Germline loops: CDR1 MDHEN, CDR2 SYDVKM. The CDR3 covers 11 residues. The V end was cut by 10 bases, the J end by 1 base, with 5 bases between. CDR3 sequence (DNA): TGTGCCATCTTTTCCTACAATGAGCAGTTCTTC. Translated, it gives CAIFSYNEQFF.

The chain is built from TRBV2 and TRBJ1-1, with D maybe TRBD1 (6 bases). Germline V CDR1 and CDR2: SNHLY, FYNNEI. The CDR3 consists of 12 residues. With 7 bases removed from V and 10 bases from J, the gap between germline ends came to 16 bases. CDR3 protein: CASTTTGKRAFF. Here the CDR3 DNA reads TGTGCCAGCACGACAACAGGGAAAAGAGCTTTCTTT.

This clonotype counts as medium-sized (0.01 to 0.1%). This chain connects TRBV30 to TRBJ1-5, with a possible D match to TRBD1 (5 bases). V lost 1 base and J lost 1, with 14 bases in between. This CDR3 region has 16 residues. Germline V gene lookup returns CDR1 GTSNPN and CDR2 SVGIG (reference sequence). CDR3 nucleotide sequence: TGTGCCTGGAGTGCGGCGGGGACTTGGAGCAATCAGCCCCAGCATTTT. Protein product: CAWSAAGTWSNQPQHF.

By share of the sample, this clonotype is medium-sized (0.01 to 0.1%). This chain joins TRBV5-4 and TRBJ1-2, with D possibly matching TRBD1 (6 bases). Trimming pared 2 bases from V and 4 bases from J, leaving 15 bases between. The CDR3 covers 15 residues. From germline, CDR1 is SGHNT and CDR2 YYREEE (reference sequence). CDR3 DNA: TGTGCCAGCAGCTTTTGGGGGGGCGCTACCTATGGCTACACCTTC. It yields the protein CASSFWGGATYGYTF.

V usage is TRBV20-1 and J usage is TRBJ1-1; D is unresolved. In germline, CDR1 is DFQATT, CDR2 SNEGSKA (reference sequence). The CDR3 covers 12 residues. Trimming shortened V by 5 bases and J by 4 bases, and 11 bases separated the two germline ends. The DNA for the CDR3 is TGCAGTGCTCATAAGATGGGCACTGAAGCTTTCTTT. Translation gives CSAHKMGTEAFF.

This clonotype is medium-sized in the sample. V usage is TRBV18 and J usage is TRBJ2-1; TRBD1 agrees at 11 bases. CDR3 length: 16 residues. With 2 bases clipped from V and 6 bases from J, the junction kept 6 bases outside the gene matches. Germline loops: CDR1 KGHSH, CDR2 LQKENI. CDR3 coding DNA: TGTGCCAGCTCACCAGCCAGGACAGGGGGCCGCAATGAGCAGTTCTTC. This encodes CASSPARTGGRNEQFF. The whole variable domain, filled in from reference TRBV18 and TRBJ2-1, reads NAGVMQNPRHLVRRRGQEARLRCSPMKGHSHVYWYRQLPEEGLKFMVYLQKENIIDESGMPKERFSAEFPKEGPSILRIQQVVRGDSAAYFCASSPARTGGRNEQFFGPGTRLTVL.

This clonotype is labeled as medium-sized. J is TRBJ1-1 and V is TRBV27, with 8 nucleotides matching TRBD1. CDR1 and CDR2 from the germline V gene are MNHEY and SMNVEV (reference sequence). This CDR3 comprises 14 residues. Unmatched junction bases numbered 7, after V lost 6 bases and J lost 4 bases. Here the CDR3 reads CASSHDRGTTEAFF. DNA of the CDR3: TGTGCCAGCAGCCATGACAGGGGAACCACTGAAGCTTTCTTT.

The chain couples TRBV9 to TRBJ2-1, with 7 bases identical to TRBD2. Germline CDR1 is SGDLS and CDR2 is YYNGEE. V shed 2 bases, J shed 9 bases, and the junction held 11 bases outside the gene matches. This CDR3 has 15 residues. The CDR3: CASSVNLIAGLEQFF. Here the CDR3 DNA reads TGTGCCAGCAGCGTTAACCTGATAGCGGGCCTTGAGCAGTTCTTC.

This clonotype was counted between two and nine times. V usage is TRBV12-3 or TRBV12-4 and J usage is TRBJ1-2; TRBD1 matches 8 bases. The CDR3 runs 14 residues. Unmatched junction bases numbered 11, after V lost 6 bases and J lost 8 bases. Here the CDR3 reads CASSPGQGWRGYTF. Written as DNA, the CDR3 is TGTGCCAGCAGCCCAGGACAGGGATGGCGCGGCTACACCTTC.

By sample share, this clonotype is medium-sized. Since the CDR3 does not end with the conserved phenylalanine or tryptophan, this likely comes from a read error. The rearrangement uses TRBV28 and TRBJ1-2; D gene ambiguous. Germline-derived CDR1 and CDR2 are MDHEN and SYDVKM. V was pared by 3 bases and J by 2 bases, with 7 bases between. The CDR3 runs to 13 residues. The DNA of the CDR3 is TGTGCCAGCAGTTTGAGGCCAAACTATGGCTACACCCTC. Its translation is CASSLRPNYGYTL.

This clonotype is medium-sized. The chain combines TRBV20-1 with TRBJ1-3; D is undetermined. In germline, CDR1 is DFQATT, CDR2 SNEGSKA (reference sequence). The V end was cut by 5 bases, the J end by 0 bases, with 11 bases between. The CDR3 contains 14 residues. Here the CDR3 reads CSAPDRHSGNTIYF. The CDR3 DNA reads TGCAGTGCTCCAGACCGCCACTCTGGAAACACCATATATTTT.

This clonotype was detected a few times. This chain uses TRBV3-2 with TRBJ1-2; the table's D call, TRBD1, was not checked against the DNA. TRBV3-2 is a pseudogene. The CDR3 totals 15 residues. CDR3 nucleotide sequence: TGTGCCAGCAGCCCAGATGGGGGGGAGAAGGGAGGCTACACCTTC. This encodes CASSPDGGEKGGYTF.

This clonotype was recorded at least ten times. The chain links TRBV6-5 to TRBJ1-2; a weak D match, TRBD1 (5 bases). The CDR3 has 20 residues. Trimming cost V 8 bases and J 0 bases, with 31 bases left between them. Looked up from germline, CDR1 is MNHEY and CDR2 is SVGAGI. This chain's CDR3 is CASPLIFPPLVPRANYGYTF. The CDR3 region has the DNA TGTGCCAGCCCCCTTATTTTTCCCCCTTTGGTCCCCAGGGCTAACTATGGCTACACCTTC.

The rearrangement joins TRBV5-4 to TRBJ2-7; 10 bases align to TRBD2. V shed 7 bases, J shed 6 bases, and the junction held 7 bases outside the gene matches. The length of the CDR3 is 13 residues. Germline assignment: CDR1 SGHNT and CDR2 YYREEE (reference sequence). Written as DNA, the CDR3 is TGTGCCAGCCGGCCGGGACTAGCGAGCGAGCAGTACTTC. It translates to CASRPGLASEQYF.